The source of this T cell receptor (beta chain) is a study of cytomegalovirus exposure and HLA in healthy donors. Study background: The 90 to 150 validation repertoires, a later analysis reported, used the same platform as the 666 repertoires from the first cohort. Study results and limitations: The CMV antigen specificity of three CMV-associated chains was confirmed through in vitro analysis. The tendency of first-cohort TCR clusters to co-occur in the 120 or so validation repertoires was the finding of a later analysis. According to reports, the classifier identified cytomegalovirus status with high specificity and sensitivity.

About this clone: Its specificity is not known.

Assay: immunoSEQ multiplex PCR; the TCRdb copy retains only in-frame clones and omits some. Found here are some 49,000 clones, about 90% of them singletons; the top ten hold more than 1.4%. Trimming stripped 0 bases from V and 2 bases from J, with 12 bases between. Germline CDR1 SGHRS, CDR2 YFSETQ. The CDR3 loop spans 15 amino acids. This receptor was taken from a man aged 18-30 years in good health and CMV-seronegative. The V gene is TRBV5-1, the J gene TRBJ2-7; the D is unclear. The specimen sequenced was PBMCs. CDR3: CASSLEALTTYEQYF. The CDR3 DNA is TGCGCCAGCAGCTTGGAGGCCTTAACTACCTACGAGCAGTACTTC.